Listed below are T cell receptor beta chains from one sample, sequenced in a study of blood T cell repertoires in COVID-19. Some clones are missing from TCRdb's copy, which holds only in-frame ones; the method was immunoSEQ multiplex PCR. The sample contains more than 250,000 clones, about 85% of which appear only once. The sequenced material came from PBMCs or T cells enriched from blood (not recorded which). The origin of the receptors is a woman aged 30 to 39 who had recovered from COVID-19. CDR3s include the opening cysteine and the closing phenylalanine or tryptophan.

>TRBJ1-2|TRBV4-3
CASSPNTGQGRYGYTF
>TRBJ2-3|TRBV10-3
CAIMGGEGTDTQYF
>TRBJ1-2|TRBV6-2/TRBV6-3
CASSYGGRNYGYTF
>TRBJ1-1|TRBV2
CASRTIRLGTEAFF
>TRBJ2-2|TRBV3-1/TRBV3-2
CASSRVQRGFANTGELFF
>TRBJ1-1|TRBV2
CASSDRQINTEAFF
>TRBJ1-1|TRBV20-1
CSAKTPTEAFF
>TRBJ2-7|TRBV27
CASRPTGFYEQYF
>TRBJ2-2|TRBV16
CASSRDRTTGELFF
>TRBJ1-5|TRBV7-8
CASSPIFGGQGQPQHF
>TRBJ1-1|TRBV29-1
CSVYPTGVTEAFF
>TRBJ1-1|TRBV5-1
CASSSGAPNTEAFF
>TRBJ1-2|TRBV3-1/TRBV3-2
CASSQDMAGGEGYTF
>TRBJ1-3|TRBV7-2
CASKLSSADTIYF
>TRBJ1-2|TRBV2
CASSQQGAVRSLDGYTF
>TRBJ2-5|TRBV6-5
CASSYSGGAGEETQYF
>TRBJ1-3|TRBV4-1
CASSQPTGGGSGNTIYF
>TRBJ2-5|TRBV27
CASDIDWCGGAPQETQYF
>TRBJ1-1|TRBV11-3
CASSPRDRGRGTEAFF
>TRBJ2-3|TRBV5-1
CASSLGSPLDTQYF
>TRBJ1-1|TRBV29-1
CSVDVRGPGNTEAFF
>TRBJ1-2|TRBV29-1
CSALTGSFGYGYTF
>TRBJ1-6|TRBV19
CASMQVLGPNSPLHF
>TRBJ2-7|TRBV6-5
CASRGTGGYEQYF
>TRBJ2-3|TRBV5-1
CASSLGQTGGGDTQYF
>TRBJ1-2|TRBV6-5
CASSYGRDRGPYRYTF
>TRBJ1-2|TRBV5-4
CASSTGAGRDYGYTF
>TRBJ1-1|TRBV19
CASSIDRAASAFF
>TRBJ2-1|TRBV15
CATREPRGAEYNEQFF
>TRBJ1-3|TRBV9
CASSDRRAGNTIYF
>TRBJ2-3|TRBV5-4
CASSAGLAGSGTQYF
>TRBJ2-3|TRBV6-5
CASRYLTDTQYF
>TRBJ1-1|TRBV3-1/TRBV3-2
CASSRLHMNTEAFF
>TRBJ2-5|TRBV19
CASSTRDRGGETQYF
>TRBJ1-3|TRBV5-5
CASSPLGPSSGNTIYF
>TRBJ1-3|TRBV30
CAWSVWASSGNTIYF
>TRBJ2-7|TRBV9
CASSAETGTGSYEQYF
>TRBJ1-3|TRBV6-1
CASSQGAGNTIYF
>TRBJ2-5|TRBV3-1/TRBV3-2
CASSLQGIQETQYF
>TRBJ2-3|TRBV18
CASSLRSGGPGDTQYF
>TRBJ2-7|TRBV12-3/TRBV12-4
CASRPTGGGEQYF
>TRBJ1-1|TRBV15
CATSDQDRVNTEAFF